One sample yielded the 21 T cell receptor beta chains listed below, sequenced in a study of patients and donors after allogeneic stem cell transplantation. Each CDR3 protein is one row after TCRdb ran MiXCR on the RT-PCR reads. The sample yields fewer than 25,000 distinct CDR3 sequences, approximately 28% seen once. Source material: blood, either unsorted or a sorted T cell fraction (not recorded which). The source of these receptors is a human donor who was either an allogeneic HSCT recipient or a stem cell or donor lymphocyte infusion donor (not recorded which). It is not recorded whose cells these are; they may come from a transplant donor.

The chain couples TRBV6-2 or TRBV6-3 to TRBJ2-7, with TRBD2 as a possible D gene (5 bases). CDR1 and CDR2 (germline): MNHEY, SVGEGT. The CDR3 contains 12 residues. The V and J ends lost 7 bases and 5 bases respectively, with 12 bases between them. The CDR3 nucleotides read TGTGCCAGCACCATCCCGGGGAACGAGCAGTACTTC. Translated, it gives CASTIPGNEQYF.

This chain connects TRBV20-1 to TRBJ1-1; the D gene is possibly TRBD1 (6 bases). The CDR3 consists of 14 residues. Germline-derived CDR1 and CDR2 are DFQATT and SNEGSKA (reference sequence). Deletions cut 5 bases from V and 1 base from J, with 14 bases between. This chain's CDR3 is CSAPPSRGNTEAFF. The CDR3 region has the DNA TGCAGTGCTCCCCCCAGCAGGGGGAACACTGAAGCTTTCTTT.

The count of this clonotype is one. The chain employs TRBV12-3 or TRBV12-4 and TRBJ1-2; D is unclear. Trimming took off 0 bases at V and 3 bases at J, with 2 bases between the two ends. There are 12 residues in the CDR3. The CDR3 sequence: CASSLADYGYTF. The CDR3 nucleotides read TGTGCCAGCAGTTTAGCGGACTATGGCTACACCTTC.

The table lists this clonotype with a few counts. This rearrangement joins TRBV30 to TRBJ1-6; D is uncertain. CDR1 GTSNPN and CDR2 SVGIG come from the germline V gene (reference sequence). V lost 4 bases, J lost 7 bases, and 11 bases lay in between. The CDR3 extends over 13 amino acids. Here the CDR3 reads CAWNGPRNSPLHF. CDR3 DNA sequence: TGTGCCTGGAATGGACCAAGGAATTCACCCCTCCACTTT.

The CDR3 protein is CASSVLRNGYTF. CDR3 DNA: TGTGCCAGCAGTGTTCTACGGAATGGCTACACCTTC. The V gene is TRBV28, the J gene TRBJ1-2; D call uncertain. Between the trimmed V and J ends, which lost 5 bases and 6 bases, there was a span of 10 bases. Germline assignment: CDR1 MDHEN and CDR2 SYDVKM. The CDR3 spans 12 residues.

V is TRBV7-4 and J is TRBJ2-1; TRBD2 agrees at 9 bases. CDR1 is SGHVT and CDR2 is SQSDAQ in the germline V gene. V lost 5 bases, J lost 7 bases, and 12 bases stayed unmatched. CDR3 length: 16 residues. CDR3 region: CASSTALAGAINEQFF. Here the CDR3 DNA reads TGTGCCAGCAGCACCGCCTTAGCGGGGGCCATAAATGAGCAGTTCTTC.

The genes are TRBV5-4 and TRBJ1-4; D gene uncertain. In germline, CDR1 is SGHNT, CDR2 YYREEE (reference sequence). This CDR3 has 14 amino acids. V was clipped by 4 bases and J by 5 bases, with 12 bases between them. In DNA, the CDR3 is TGTGCCAGCAGCCCCGACACGAAGAATGAAAAACTGTTTTTT. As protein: CASSPDTKNEKLFF.

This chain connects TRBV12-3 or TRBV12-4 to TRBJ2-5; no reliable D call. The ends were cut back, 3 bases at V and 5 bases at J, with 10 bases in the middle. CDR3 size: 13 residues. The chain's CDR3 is CASSFWGGETQYF. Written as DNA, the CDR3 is TGTGCCAGCAGTTTTTGGGGTGGGGAGACCCAGTACTTC.

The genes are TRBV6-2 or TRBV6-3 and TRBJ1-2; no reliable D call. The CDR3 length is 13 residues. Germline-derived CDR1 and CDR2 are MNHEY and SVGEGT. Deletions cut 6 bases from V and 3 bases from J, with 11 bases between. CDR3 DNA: TGTGCCAGCAGCTTGTGGGGTGACTATGGCTACACCTTC. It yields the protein CASSLWGDYGYTF.

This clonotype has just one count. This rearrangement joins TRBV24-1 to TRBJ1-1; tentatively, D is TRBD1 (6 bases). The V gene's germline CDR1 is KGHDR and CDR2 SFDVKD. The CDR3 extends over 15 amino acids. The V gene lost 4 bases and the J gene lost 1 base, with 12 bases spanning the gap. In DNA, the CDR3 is TGTGCCACCAGTGAAGGGGGACGGCCGAACACTGAAGCTTTCTTT. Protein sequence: CATSEGGRPNTEAFF.

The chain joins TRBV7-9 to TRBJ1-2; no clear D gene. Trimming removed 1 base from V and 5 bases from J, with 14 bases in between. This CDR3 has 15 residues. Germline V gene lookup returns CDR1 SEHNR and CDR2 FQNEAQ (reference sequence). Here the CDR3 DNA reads TGTGCCAGCAGCTTAGAGGACGCCGGGGTTTATGGCTACACCTTC. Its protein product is CASSLEDAGVYGYTF.

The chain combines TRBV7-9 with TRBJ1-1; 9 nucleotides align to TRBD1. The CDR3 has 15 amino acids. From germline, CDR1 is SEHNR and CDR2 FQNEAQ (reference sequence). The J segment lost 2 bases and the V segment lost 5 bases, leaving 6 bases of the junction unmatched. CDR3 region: CASSLDRGRNTEAFF. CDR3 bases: TGTGCCAGCAGCCTGGACAGGGGCCGAAACACTGAAGCTTTCTTT.

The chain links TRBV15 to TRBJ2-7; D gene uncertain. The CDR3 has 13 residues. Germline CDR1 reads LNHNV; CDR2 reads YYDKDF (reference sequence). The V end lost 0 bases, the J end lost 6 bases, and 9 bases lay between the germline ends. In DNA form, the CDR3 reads TGTGCCACCAGCAGAGATCCCCAGACCGAGCAGTACGTC. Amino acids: CATSRDPQTEQYV.

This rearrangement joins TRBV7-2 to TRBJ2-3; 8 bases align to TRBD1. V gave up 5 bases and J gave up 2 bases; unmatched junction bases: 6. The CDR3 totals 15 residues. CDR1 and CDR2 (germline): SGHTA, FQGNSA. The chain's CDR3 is CASSPRQGPTDTQYF. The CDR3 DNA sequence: TGTGCCAGCAGCCCGCGACAGGGGCCCACAGATACGCAGTATTTT. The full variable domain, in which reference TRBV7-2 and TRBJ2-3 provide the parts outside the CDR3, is GAGVSQSPSNKVTEKGKDVELRCDPISGHTALYWYRQSLGQGLEFLIYFQGNSAPDKSGLPSDRFSAERTGGSVSTLTIQRTQQEDSAVYLCASSPRQGPTDTQYFGPGTRLTVL.

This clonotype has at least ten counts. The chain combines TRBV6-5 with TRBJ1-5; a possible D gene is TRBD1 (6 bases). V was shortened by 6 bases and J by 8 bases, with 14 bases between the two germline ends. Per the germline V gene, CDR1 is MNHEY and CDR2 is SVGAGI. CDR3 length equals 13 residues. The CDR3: CASRSSGVEPQHF. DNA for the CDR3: TGTGCCAGCAGGTCCTCAGGGGTGGAGCCCCAGCATTTT.

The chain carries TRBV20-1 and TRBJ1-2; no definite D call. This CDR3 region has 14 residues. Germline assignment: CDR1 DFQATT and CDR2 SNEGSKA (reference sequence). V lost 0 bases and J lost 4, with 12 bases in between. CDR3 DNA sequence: TGCAGTGCTAGAGATCACCTAAGCGCCTATGGCTACACCTTC. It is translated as CSARDHLSAYGYTF.

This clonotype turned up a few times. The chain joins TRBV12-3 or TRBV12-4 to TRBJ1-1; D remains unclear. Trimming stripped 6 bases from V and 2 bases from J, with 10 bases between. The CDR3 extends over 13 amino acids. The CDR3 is CASSAGSNTEAFF. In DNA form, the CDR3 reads TGTGCCAGCAGCGCCGGCAGCAACACTGAAGCTTTCTTT.

The CDR3 DNA reads TGTGCCAGCAGCCTCGGGACTAGCGGGGGGCAAGATACGCAGTATTTT. It encodes CASSLGTSGGQDTQYF. The chain links TRBV7-3 to TRBJ2-3; the match to TRBD2 covers 15 bases. The germline V gene has CDR1 SGHTA and CDR2 FQGTGA. With V trimmed by 5 bases and J by 5 bases, 5 bases remained unmatched. The CDR3 is 16 amino acids.

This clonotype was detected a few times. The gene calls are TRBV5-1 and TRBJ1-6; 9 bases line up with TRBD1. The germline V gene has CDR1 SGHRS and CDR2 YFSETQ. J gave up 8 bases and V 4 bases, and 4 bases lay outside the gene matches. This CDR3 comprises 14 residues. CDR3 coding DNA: TGCGCCAGCAGCCCCGGGACAGGGCATTCACCCCTCCACTTT. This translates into CASSPGTGHSPLHF.

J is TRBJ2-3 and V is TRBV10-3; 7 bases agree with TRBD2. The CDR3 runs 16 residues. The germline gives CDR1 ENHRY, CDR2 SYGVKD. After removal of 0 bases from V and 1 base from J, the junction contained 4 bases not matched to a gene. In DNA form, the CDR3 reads TGTGCCATCAGTGAGTCGGGTGCGGGGGGCACAGATACGCAGTATTTT. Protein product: CAISESGAGGTDTQYF.

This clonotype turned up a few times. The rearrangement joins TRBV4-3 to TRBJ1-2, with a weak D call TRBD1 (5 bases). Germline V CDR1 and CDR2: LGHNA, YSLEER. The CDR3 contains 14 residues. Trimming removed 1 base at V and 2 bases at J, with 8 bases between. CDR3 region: CASSQGSGNYGYTF. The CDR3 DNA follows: TGCGCCAGCAGCCAAGGGTCAGGGAACTATGGCTACACCTTC.